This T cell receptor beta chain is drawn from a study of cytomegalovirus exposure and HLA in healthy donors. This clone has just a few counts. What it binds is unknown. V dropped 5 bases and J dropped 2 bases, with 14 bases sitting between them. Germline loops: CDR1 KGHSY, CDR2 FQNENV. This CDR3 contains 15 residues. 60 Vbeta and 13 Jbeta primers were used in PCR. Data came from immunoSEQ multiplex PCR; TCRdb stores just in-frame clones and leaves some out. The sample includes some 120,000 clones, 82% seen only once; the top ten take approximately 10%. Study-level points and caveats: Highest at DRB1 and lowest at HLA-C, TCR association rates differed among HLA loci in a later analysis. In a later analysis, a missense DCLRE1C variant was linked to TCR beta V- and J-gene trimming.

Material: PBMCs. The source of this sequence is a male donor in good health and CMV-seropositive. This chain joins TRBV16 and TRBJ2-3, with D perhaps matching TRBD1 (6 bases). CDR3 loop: CASSSSGATTDTQYF. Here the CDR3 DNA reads TGTGCCAGCAGCTCGTCAGGGGCTACCACAGATACGCAGTATTTT.